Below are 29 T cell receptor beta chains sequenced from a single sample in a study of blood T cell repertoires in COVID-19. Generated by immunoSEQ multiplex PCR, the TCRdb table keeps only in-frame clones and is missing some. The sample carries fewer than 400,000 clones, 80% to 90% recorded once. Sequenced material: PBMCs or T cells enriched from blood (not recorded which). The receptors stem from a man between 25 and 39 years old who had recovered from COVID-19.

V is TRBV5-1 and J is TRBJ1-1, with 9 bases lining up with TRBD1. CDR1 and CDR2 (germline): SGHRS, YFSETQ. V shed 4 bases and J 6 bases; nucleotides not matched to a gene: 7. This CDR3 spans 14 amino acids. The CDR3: CASSPDRGFPEAFF. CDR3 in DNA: TGCGCCAGCAGCCCCGACAGGGGGTTCCCTGAAGCTTTCTTT.

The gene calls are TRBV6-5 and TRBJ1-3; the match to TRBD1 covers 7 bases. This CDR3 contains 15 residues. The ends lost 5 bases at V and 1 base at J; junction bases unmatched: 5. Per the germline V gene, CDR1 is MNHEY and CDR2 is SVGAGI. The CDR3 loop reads CASSRDRVSGNTIYF. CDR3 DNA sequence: TGTGCCAGCAGTCGAGACAGGGTTTCTGGAAACACCATATATTTT.

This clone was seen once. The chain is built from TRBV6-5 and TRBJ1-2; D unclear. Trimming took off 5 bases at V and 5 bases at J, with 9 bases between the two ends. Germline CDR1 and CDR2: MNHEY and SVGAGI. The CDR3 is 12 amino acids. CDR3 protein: CASSNGAYGYTF. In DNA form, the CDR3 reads TGTGCCAGCAGTAACGGAGCTTATGGCTACACCTTC.

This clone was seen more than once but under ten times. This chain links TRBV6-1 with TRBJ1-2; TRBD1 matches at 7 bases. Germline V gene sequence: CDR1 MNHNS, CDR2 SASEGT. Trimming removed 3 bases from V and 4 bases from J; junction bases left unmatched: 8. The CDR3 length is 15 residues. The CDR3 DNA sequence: TGTGCCAGCAGTGATGCTTTACAGGGGCTCTATGGCTACACCTTC. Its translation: CASSDALQGLYGYTF.

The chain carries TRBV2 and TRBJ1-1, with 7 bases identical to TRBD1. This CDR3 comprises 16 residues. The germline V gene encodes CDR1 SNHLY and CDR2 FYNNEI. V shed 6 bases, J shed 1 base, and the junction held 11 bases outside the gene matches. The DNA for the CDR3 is TGTGCCAGCAGATTCCCCCCCGGGACAGCGAACACTGAAGCTTTCTTT. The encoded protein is CASRFPPGTANTEAFF.

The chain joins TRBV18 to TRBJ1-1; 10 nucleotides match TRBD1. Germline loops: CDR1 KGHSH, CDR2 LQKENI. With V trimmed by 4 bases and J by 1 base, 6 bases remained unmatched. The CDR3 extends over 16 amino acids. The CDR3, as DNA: TGTGCCAGCTCACAAAAGGGACAGGGGTCGAACACTGAAGCTTTCTTT. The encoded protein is CASSQKGQGSNTEAFF.

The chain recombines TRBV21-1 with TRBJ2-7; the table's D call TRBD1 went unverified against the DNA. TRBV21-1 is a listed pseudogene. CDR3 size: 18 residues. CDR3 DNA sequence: TGTGCCAGCAGCATACGTAGACAGGGGGCCCTCAAACCCTACGAGCAGTACTTC. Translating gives CASSIRRQGALKPYEQYF.

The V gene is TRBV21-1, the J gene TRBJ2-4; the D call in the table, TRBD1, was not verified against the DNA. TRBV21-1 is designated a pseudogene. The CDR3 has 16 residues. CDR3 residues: CASTMTGGPSKNIQYF. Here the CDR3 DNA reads TGTGCCAGCACCATGACAGGGGGCCCGTCCAAAAACATTCAGTACTTC.

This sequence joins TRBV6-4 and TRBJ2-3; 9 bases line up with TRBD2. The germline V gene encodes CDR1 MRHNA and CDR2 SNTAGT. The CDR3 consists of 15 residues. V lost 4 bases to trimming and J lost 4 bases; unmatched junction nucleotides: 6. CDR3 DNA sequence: TGTGCCAGCAGTGGGACTAGCGATGGCGCAGATACGCAGTATTTT. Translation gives CASSGTSDGADTQYF.

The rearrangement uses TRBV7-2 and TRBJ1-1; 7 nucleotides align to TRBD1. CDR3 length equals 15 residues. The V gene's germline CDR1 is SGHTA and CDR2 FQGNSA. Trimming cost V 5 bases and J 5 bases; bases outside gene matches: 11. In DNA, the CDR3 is TGTGCCAGCAGCCTTTGGACAGGTTTGCAGACTGAAGCTTTCTTT. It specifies CASSLWTGLQTEAFF.

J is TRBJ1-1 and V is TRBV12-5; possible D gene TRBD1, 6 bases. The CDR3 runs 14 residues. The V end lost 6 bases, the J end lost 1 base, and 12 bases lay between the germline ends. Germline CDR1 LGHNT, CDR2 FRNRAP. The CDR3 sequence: CASGPGTSNTEAFF. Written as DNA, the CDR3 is TGTGCTAGTGGGCCCGGGACATCGAACACTGAAGCTTTCTTT.

The CDR3 reads CASSPGGGITEAFF. The DNA of the CDR3 is TGTGCCAGCTCACCAGGGGGGGGGATCACTGAAGCTTTCTTT. The V call is TRBV18, the J call TRBJ1-1, with D tentatively TRBD1 (5 bases). V gave up 2 bases and J gave up 4 bases, with 11 bases separating them. From germline, CDR1 is KGHSH and CDR2 LQKENI. The CDR3 runs 14 residues. The entire variable domain, with the rest obtained from reference TRBV18 and TRBJ1-1, is as follows: NAGVMQNPRHLVRRRGQEARLRCSPMKGHSHVYWYRQLPEEGLKFMVYLQKENIIDESGMPKERFSAEFPKEGPSILRIQQVVRGDSAAYFCASSPGGGITEAFFGQGTRLTVV.

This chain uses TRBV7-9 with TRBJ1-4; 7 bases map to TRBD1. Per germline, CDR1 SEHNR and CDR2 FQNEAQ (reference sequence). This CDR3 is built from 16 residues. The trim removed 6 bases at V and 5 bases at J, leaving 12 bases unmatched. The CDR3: CASRRAIGGGNEKLFF. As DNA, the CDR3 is TGTGCCAGCAGGCGGGCCATAGGGGGCGGGAATGAAAAACTGTTTTTT.

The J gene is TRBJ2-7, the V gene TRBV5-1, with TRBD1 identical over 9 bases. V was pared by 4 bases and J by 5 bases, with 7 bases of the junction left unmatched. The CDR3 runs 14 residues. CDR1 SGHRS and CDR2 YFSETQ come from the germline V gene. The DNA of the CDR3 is TGCGCCAGCAGCCAGACAGGGGGTAGCGACGAGCAGTACTTC. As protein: CASSQTGGSDEQYF.

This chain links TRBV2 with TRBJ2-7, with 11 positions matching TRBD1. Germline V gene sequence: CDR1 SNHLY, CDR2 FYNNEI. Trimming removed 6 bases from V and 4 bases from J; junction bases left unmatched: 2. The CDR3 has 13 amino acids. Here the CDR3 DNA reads TGTGCCAGCAGAAGGGACAGGGGGTACGAGCAGTACTTC. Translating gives CASRRDRGYEQYF.

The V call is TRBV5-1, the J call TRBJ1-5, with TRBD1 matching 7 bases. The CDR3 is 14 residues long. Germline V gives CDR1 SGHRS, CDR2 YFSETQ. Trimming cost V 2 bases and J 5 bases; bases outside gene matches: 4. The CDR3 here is CASSLGGGYQPQHF. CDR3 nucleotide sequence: TGCGCCAGCAGCTTAGGGGGCGGCTATCAGCCCCAGCATTTT.

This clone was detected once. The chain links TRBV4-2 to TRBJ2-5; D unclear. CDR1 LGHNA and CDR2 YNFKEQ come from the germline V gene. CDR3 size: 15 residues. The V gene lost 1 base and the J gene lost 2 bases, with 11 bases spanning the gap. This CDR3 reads CASSQVDERQETQYF. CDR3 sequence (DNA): TGTGCCAGCAGCCAAGTTGATGAGCGACAAGAGACCCAGTACTTC.

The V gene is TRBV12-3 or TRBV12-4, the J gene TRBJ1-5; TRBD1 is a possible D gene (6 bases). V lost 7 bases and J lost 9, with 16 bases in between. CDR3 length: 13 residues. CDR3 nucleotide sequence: TGTGCCAGCACCAGGGGCGGGTTACCGCCCCAGCATTTT. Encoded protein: CASTRGGLPPQHF.

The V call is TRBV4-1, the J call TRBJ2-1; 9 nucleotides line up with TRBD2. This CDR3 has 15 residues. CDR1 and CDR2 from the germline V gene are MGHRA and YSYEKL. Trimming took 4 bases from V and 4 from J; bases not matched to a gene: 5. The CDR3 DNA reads TGCGCCAGCAGCCCGGGACTAGCATATTACAATGAGCAGTTCTTC. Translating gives CASSPGLAYYNEQFF.

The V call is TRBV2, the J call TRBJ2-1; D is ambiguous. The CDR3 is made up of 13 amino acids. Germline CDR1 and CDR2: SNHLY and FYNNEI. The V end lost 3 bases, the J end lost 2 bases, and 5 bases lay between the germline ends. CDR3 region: CASSDQAYNEQFF. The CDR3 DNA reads TGTGCCAGCAGTGACCAGGCCTACAATGAGCAGTTCTTC.

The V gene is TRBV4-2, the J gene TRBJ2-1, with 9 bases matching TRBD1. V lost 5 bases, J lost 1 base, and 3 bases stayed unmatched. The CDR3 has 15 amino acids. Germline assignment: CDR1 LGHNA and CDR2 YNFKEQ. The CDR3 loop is CASSWGQGSYNEQFF. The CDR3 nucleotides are TGTGCCAGCAGCTGGGGACAGGGTTCCTACAATGAGCAGTTCTTC.

The CDR3 protein is CASSEGRGIGEAFF. CDR3 in DNA: TGTGCCAGCAGTGAAGGAAGGGGAATAGGTGAAGCTTTCTTT. V gene TRBV2 combines with J gene TRBJ1-1; D perhaps matches TRBD1 (5 bases). V lost 1 base and J 7 bases, leaving 13 bases between the germline ends. The CDR3 contains 14 residues. The germline V gene has CDR1 SNHLY and CDR2 FYNNEI.

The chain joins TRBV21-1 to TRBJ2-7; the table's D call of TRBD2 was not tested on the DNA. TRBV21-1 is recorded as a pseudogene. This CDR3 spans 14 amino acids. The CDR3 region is CASSKRRQRDEQYF. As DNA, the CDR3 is TGTGCCAGCAGCAAACGTAGGCAACGGGACGAGCAGTACTTC.

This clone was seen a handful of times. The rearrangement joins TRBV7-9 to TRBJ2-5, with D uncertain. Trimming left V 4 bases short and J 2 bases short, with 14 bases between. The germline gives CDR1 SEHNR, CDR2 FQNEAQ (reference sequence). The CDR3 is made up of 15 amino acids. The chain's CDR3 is CASSSRLASQETQYF. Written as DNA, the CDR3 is TGTGCCAGCAGCTCGCGACTCGCCTCACAAGAGACCCAGTACTTC.

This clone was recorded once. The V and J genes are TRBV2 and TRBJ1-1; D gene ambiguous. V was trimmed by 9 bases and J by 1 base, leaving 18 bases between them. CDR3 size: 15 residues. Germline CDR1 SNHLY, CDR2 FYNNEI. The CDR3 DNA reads TGTGCCAGTACCACGTGGCGGGTGGGGAACACTGAAGCTTTCTTT. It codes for CASTTWRVGNTEAFF.

As DNA, the CDR3 is TGTGCCAGTACCTTCACGGACAGCCTATACAATGAGCAGTTCTTC. It encodes CASTFTDSLYNEQFF. J is TRBJ2-1 and V is TRBV19; maybe TRBD1 (6 bases). V lost 7 bases and J lost 4, with 17 bases in between. Germline V gene lookup returns CDR1 LNHDA and CDR2 SQIVND (reference sequence). The CDR3 covers 15 residues. Using reference TRBV19 and TRBJ2-1 for the parts outside the CDR3, the full variable domain is DGGITQSPKYLFRKEGQNVTLSCEQNLNHDAMYWYRQDPGQGLRLIYYSQIVNDFQKGDIAEGYSVSREKKESFPLTVTSAQKNPTAFYLCASTFTDSLYNEQFFGPGTRLTVL.

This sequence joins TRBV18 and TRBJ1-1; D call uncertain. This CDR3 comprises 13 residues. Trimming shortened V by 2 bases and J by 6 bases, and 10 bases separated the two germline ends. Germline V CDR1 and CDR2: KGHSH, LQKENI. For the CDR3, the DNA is TGTGCCAGCTCACCAACAGCCATCGCTGAAGCTTTCTTT. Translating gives CASSPTAIAEAFF.

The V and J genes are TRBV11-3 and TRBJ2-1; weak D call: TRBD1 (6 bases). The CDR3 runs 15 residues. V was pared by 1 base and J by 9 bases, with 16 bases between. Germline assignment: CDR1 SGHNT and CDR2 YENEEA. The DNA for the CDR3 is TGTGCCAGCAGCTTAGGTGGGACAAGGTTTAGTGAGCAGTTCTTC. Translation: CASSLGGTRFSEQFF.

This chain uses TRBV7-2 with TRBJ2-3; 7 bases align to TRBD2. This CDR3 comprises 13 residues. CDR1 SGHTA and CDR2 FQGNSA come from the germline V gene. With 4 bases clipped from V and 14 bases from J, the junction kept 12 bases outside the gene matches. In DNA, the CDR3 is TGTGCCAGCAGCTACGGGAGGCAGGGTAGCCTGTATTTT. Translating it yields CASSYGRQGSLYF.